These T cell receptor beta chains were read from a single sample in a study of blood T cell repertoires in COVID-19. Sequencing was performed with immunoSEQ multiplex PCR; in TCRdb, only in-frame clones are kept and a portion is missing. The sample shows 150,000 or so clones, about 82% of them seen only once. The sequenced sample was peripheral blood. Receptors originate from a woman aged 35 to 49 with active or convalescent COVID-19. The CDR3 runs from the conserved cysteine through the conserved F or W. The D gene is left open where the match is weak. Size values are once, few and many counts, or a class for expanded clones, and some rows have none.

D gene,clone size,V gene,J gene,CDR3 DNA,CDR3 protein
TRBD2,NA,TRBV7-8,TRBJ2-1,TGTGCCAGCAGCTTAGGGCTAGCGGGAGGTACCTACAATGAGCAGTTCTTC,CASSLGLAGGTYNEQFF
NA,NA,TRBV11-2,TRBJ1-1,TGTGCCAGCAGCCCAGGGGAGGGGCTGAACACTGAAGCTTTCTTT,CASSPGEGLNTEAFF
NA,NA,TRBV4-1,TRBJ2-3,TGCGCCAGCAGCCAAGATAGTAGTTCCACAGATACGCAGTATTTT,CASSQDSSSTDTQYF
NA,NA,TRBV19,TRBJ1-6,TGTGCCAGTAGTATAGATCCAGGGAATTCACCCCTCCACTTT,CASSIDPGNSPLHF
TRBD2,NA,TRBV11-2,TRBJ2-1,TGTGCCAGCAGCTTAGGCTCTAGCGGGAGGGCCGCTAGAAATGAGCAGTTCTTC,CASSLGSSGRAARNEQFF
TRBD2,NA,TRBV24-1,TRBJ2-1,TGTGCCACCAGTGATTTACCGACCCGAGACGGGACTAGCGGGAGGAGGGGGGTTCACAATGAGCAGTTCTTC,CATSDLPTRDGTSGRRGVHNEQFF
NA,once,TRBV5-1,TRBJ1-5,TGCGCCAGCAGCTCGGGTTCGGGGAGCAATCAGCCCCAGCATTTT,CASSSGSGSNQPQHF
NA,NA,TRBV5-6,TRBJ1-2,TGTGCCAGCAGCTTTCGGTGGAGCACCGCGTCGGTTGGTGGCTACACCTTC,CASSFRWSTASVGGYTF
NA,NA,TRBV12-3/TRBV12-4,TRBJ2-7,TGTGCCAGCAGCAGCCAGGGATTCGACGAGCAGTACTTC,CASSSQGFDEQYF
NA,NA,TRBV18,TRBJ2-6,TGTGCCAGCTCACCACCGAGTTCCGGGGCCAACGTCCTGACTTTC,CASSPPSSGANVLTF
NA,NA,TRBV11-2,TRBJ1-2,TGTGCCAGCAGCCCCTTGAACAGGCTCTATGGCTACACCTTC,CASSPLNRLYGYTF
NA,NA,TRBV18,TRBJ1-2,TGTGCCAGCTCACCATACGAGGGCCGGGGAACTGAGGACTATGGCTACACCTTC,CASSPYEGRGTEDYGYTF
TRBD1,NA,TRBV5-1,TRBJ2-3,TGCGCCAGCAGCCCCCAGGACAGGACAGATACGCAGTATTTT,CASSPQDRTDTQYF
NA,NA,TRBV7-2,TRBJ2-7,TGTGCCAGCAGCTCTTACTTAAACGGGGAGCAGTACTTC,CASSSYLNGEQYF
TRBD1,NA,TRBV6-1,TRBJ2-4,TGTGCCAGCAGTGAAGATGGCAGGGGGCCAGCCAAAAACATTCAGTACTTC,CASSEDGRGPAKNIQYF
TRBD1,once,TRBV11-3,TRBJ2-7,TGTGCCAGCAGCCTACGCGGGACAGGGCTTTCCTACGAGCAGTACTTC,CASSLRGTGLSYEQYF
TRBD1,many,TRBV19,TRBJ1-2,TGTGCCAGTAGTATGACAGGGTATCGGGGCTACACCTTC,CASSMTGYRGYTF
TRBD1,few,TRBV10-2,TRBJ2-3,TGCGCCAGCAGTGAAGGGACAGGGGGCCGGGATACGCAGTATTTT,CASSEGTGGRDTQYF
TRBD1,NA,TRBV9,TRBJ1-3,TGTGCCAGCAGCCGGGGACAGCACTCTGGAAACACCATATATTTT,CASSRGQHSGNTIYF
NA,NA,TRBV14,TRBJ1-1,TGTGCCAGCAGAAGGGACACCTACACTGAAGCTTTCTTT,CASRRDTYTEAFF
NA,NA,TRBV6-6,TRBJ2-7,TGTGCCAGCAGCCCCACGGACAGAGCTTACGAGCAGTACTTC,CASSPTDRAYEQYF
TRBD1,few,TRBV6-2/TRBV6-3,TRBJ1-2,TGTGCCAGCAGCAGGACAGGGGACGGCGGGGGCTACACCTTC,CASSRTGDGGGYTF
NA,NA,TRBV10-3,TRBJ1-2,TGTGCCACCGCTAGCCCCAGTGGTGGCTACACCTTC,CATASPSGGYTF
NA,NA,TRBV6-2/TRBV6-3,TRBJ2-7,TGTGCCAGCAGTGACAACGGCGAGCAGTACTTC,CASSDNGEQYF
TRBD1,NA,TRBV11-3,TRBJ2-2,TGTGCCAGCAGCTTAGATTCCGGGACAGGGGGCACCGGGGAGCTGTTTTTT,CASSLDSGTGGTGELFF
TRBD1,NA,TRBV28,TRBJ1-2,TGTGCCAGCAGTCTCATGACAGGGCCCTATGGCTACACCTTC,CASSLMTGPYGYTF
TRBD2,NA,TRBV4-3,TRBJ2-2,TGCGCCAGCAGCCACGGGCGGGGGGGGCGGGAGGGCACCGGGGAGCTGTTTTTT,CASSHGRGGREGTGELFF
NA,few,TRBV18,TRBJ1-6,TGTGCCAGCTCTCCCACCTCGGGGGGTTCACCCCTCCACTTT,CASSPTSGGSPLHF
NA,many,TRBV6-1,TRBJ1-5,TGTGCCAGCAGTGATCCGGGGGGGAGCAATCAGCCCCAGCATTTT,CASSDPGGSNQPQHF
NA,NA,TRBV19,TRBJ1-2,TGTGCCAGTAGTATTTGGTCCCACGGGACTAACTATGGCTACACCTTC,CASSIWSHGTNYGYTF
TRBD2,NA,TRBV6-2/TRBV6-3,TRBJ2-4,TGTGCCAGCAGTTACGGCTTGGGGTCTAGCGGTTACATTCAGTACTTC,CASSYGLGSSGYIQYF
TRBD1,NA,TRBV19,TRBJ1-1,TGTGCCAGTAGTATCGCGACAGGGGGCACTGAAGCTTTCTTT,CASSIATGGTEAFF
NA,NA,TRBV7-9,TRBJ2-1,TGTGCCAGCAGCTTCGAGGAACTCGGACTTTGGTTCTTC,CASSFEELGLWFF
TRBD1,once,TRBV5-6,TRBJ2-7,TGTGCCAGCAGCTTGGACAGGGGGACCTACGAGCAGTACTTC,CASSLDRGTYEQYF
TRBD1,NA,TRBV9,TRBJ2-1,TGTGCCAGCAGCGTAGGGGGCAGGGGGTATGAGCAGTTCTTC,CASSVGGRGYEQFF
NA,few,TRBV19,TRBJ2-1,TGTGCCAGTAGTATAGATCGGCGGCGGGGTTCCTACAATGAGCAGTTCTTC,CASSIDRRRGSYNEQFF
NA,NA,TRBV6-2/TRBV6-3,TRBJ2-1,TGTGCCAGCAGCCGACTTACGGCCAATGAGCAGTTCTTC,CASSRLTANEQFF
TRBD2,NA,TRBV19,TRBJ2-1,TGTGCCAGTAGTATAGGACTAGCGGGAAATGAGCAGTTCTTC,CASSIGLAGNEQFF
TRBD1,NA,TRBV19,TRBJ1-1,TGTGCCAGTAGGCCGAGGGGGCGAGTTAGGACTGAAGCTTTCTTT,CASRPRGRVRTEAFF
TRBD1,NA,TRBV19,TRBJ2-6,TGTGCCAGTAGTCCCCGGGACAGGGAGCGCTTCGGGGTCTCTGGGGCCAACGTCCTGACTTTC,CASSPRDRERFGVSGANVLTF
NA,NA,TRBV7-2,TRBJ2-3,TGTGCCAGCAGCTTAGACAGGGCCCCCTACCGCGGCACAGATACGCAGTATTTT,CASSLDRAPYRGTDTQYF
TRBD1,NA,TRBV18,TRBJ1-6,TGTGCCAGCTCACCAGAGGGGACAGTAAATAATTCACCCCTCCACTTT,CASSPEGTVNNSPLHF
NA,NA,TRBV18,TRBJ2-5,TGTGCCAGCTCTCCCACACGAGAGACCCAGTACTTC,CASSPTRETQYF
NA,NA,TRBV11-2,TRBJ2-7,TGTGCCAGCAGCTTAGAACCCCGGAGGGGCGAGCAGTACTTC,CASSLEPRRGEQYF